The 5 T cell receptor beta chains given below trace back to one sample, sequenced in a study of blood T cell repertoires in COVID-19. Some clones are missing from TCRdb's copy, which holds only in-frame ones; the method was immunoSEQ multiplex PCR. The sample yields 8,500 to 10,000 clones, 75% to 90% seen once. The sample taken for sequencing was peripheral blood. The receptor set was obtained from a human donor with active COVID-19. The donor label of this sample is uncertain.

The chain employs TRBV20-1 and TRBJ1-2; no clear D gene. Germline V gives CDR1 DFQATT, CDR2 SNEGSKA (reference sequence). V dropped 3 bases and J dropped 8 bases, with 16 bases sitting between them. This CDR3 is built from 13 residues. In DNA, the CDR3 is TGCAGTGCTAGTGGTCATCCGGAGGGCGGCTACACCTTC. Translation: CSASGHPEGGYTF.

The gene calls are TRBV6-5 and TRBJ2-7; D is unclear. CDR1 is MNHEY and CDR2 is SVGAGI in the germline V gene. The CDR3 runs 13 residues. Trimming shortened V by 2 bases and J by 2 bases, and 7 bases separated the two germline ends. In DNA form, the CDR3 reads TGTGCCAGCAGTTACGGCAGGACCTACGAGCAGTACTTC. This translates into CASSYGRTYEQYF.

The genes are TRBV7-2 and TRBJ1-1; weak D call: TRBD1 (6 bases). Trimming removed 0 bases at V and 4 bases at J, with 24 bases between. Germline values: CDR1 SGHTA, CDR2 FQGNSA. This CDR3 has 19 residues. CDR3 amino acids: CASSLAIGHRGASATEAFF. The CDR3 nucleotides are TGTGCCAGCAGCTTAGCCATTGGACACCGGGGGGCCAGTGCCACTGAAGCTTTCTTT.

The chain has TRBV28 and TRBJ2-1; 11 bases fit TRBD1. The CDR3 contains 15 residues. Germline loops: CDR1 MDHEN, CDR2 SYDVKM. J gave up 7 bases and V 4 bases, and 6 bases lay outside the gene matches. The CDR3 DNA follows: TGTGCCAGCAGTTCTCGAGGGACAGGGGGAAATGAGCAGTTCTTC. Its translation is CASSSRGTGGNEQFF.

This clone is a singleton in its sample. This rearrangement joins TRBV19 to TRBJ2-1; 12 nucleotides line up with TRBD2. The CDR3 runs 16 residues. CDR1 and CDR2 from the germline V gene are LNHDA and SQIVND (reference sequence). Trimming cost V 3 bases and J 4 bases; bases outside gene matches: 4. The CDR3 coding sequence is TGTGCCAGTAGTATGACCGGGACTAGCGGGTACAATGAGCAGTTCTTC. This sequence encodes CASSMTGTSGYNEQFF.